Listed below are T cell receptor beta chains from one sample, sequenced in a study of T cell repertoires in cytomegalovirus infection. No antigen has been assigned to these receptors. TCRdb reprocessed the reads with MiXCR, giving one entry per CDR3 protein. The sample comprises roughly 310,000 distinct CDR3 sequences, 25% to 30% of which are singletons, and 20% rests with the top ten. The specimen was cultured PBMCs, collected from culture after CMV antigen stimulation. The receptors come from a human donor in good health (CMV status not recorded). Some clones in this sample may be carry-over from other donors' samples. Both conserved end residues are part of each CDR3. A D gene is named only where the DNA matches it firmly. For some rows the clone size is stated as once, few or many, or as a class when expanded; others skip it.

NA	15	NA	TRBV3-1	TRBJ1-5	CASSKTQEGNQPQHF	TGTGCCAGCAGCAAGACCCAGGAAGGCAATCAGCCCCAGCATTTT
NA	14	NA	TRBV7-3	TRBJ2-1	CASSPSRDYNEQFF	TGTGCCAGCAGCCCAAGCCGGGACTACAATGAGCAGTTCTTC
NA	12	NA	TRBV7-4	TRBJ2-7	CASSLGGDEQYF	TGTGCCAGCAGCTTAGGGGGGGACGAGCAGTACTTC
NA	15	NA	TRBV5-1	TRBJ2-5	CASSSPGLTGETQYF	TGCGCCAGCAGTTCACCGGGACTCACCGGGGAGACCCAGTACTTC
NA	16	NA	TRBV6-5	TRBJ1-4	CASSYSREGQGEKLFF	TGTGCCAGCAGTTACTCGAGGGAGGGGCAAGGGGAAAAACTGTTTTTT
NA	14	many	TRBV7-2	TRBJ1-1	CASSLLDVNTEAFF	TGTGCCAGCAGCTTGTTGGACGTGAACACTGAAGCTTTCTTT
TRBD2	15	NA	TRBV6-8	TRBJ2-3	CASSYSGGGTDTQYF	TGTGCCAGCAGTTACAGCGGGGGGGGCACAGATACGCAGTATTTT
NA	16	few	TRBV7-2	TRBJ1-1	CASSPGGQGRATEAFF	TGTGCCAGCAGCCCCGGGGGGCAGGGACGGGCCACTGAAGCTTTCTTT
TRBD1	14	many	TRBV12-3/TRBV12-4	TRBJ1-5	CASSPDRGDQPQHF	TGTGCCAGCAGCCCCGACAGGGGCGACCAGCCCCAGCATTTT
NA	12	few	TRBV6-1	TRBJ1-2	CASSFGRRGYTF	TGTGCCAGCAGTTTCGGGAGACGGGGCTACACCTTC
TRBD2	16	few	TRBV7-3	TRBJ2-1	CASSLDAGGRGNEQFF	TGTGCCAGCAGCTTAGATGCGGGAGGTCGAGGGAATGAGCAGTTCTTC
NA	17	few	TRBV5-1	TRBJ1-4	CASSLGLGVDQNEKLFF	TGCGCCAGCAGCTTAGGTCTAGGTGTGGATCAGAATGAAAAACTGTTTTTT
NA	15	many	TRBV7-3	TRBJ2-2	CASSLHRENTGELFF	TGTGCCAGCAGCTTGCACAGGGAGAACACCGGGGAGCTGTTTTTT
TRBD1	14	few	TRBV25-1	TRBJ2-7	CASSRQGGSYEQYF	TGTGCCAGCAGTAGACAGGGTGGTTCCTACGAGCAGTACTTC
TRBD1	17	few	TRBV6-6	TRBJ2-1	CASSAPDRAPYDNEQFF	TGTGCCAGCAGTGCACCCGACAGGGCCCCTTACGACAATGAGCAGTTCTTC
TRBD1	12	NA	TRBV11-1	TRBJ1-1	CASSSDRVQAFF	TGTGCCAGCAGCTCCGACAGGGTTCAAGCTTTCTTT
NA	16	NA	TRBV19	TRBJ2-2	CASTSLGSGNTGELFF	TGTGCCAGTACCTCCTTGGGGAGCGGGAACACCGGGGAGCTGTTTTTT